Given below is one TCR beta chain in context. What it binds is unknown. The data derive from a study of blood T cells in healthy people across ages. Isolating PBMCs gave at least 7 million of these cells per sample. Study-level results: Leaving the PBMCs unsorted stopped any conclusive comparison of naive versus antigen-experienced cells. Samples with more naive T cells showed higher observed beta diversity. Roughly linear age-related decline in beta diversity appeared, significant by age approximately 43.

Together with a sample-barcoded 5' primer, a J-beta primer mix was included in a second PCR lasting about 7 to 12 cycles. TCRdb reprocessed the 5' RACE reads with MiXCR, giving one entry per CDR3 protein. This table holds almost 550,000 distinct CDR3 sequences, about 25% found once. The length of the CDR3 is 15 residues. Germline CDR1 reads LGHNT; CDR2 reads FRNRAP. Trimming removed 2 bases from V and 2 bases from J; junction bases left unmatched: 6. The data also belong to a second study, concerning T cells of mothers and their children.

V and J are TRBV12-5 and TRBJ2-7; 7 positions agree with TRBD1. This clonotype originated in a boy aged 10-17 years in good health. Sequencing was carried out using blood. CDR3: CASGLLTGIPYEQYF. DNA of the CDR3: TGTGCTAGTGGTTTGCTGACAGGGATTCCCTACGAGCAGTACTTC. Based on the CDR3 plus reference TRBV12-5 and TRBJ2-7, the full variable domain is DARVTQTPRHKVTEMGQEVTMRCQPILGHNTVFWYRQTMMQGLELLAYFRNRAPLDDSGMPKDRFSAEMPDATLATLKIQPSEPRDSAVYFCASGLLTGIPYEQYFGPGTRLTVT.